This T cell receptor beta chain came from a study of T cell responses to AZD1222 COVID-19 vaccine. Sequenced by immunoSEQ multiplex PCR; TCRdb stores in-frame clones only, minus some. The sample shows tens of thousands of clones, roughly 84% of them seen only once. This TCR was sampled from an adult in good health. The starting material was peripheral blood, obtained on day 0 of AZD1222 vaccination.

The CDR3 sequence: CASGNQGAGTEAFF. The CDR3 DNA reads as TGTGCCAGTGGTAATCAGGGGGCAGGCACTGAAGCTTTCTTT. This sequence joins TRBV19 and TRBJ1-1; 8 bases are shared with TRBD1. Germline V gene data show CDR1 as LNHDA and CDR2 as SQIVND (reference sequence). The CDR3 contains 14 residues. With V trimmed by 8 bases and J by 4 bases, 9 bases remained unmatched.